The 22 T cell receptor beta chains presented below share a single source sample, sequenced in a study of OX40 agonist ivuxolimab in advanced cancers. Clones were read by immunoSEQ multiplex PCR, and TCRdb kept only the in-frame ones, dropping some. The table has roughly 60,000 clones, around 83% seen once. The material sequenced was CD4+ or CD8+ T cells sorted from blood, taken in a trial of the OX40 agonist ivuxolimab. The receptor set was obtained from an adult with an advanced solid tumor such as melanoma, head and neck, liver or kidney cancer.

V and J are TRBV7-2 and TRBJ2-7; D tentatively fits TRBD1 or TRBD2 (6 bases each). This CDR3 comprises 15 residues. Germline values: CDR1 SGHTA, CDR2 FQGNSA. The V end lost 0 bases, the J end lost 4 bases, and 13 bases lay between the germline ends. The CDR3 DNA is TGTGCCAGCAGCTTAGCCGGGGGCGCGGTGTACGAGCAGTACTTC. Translating gives CASSLAGGAVYEQYF.

The chain is built from TRBV21-1 and TRBJ2-5. TRBV21-1 has pseudogene status. This CDR3 has 17 residues. The CDR3 sequence: CASSNEDMGSERETQYF. In DNA, the CDR3 is TGTGCCAGCAGCAACGAGGATATGGGATCTGAGAGGGAGACCCAGTACTTC.

The rearrangement links TRBV5-1 to TRBJ1-5; 7 bases are a match to TRBD1. Unmatched junction bases numbered 6, after V lost 2 bases and J lost 4 bases. Germline V gene lookup returns CDR1 SGHRS and CDR2 YFSETQ. The CDR3 contains 15 residues. The CDR3 DNA reads TGCGCCAGCAGCTTACTTCCGGGACAGAATCAGCCCCAGCATTTT. Protein: CASSLLPGQNQPQHF.

The chain has TRBV30 and TRBJ2-5, with 8 bases fitting TRBD1. The CDR3 is 19 residues long. From germline, CDR1 is GTSNPN and CDR2 SVGIG (reference sequence). V was clipped by 0 bases and J by 2 bases; unmatched bases: 17. CDR3 in DNA: TGTGCCTGGAGTGTCCTTAGGACAGGGCGGGCGGACTATCAAGAGACCCAGTACTTC. Amino acid sequence: CAWSVLRTGRADYQETQYF.

In DNA form, the CDR3 reads TGTGCCAGCTCACCAATGGGACAGGGCTACGAGCAGTACTTC. It is translated as CASSPMGQGYEQYF. This rearrangement joins TRBV18 to TRBJ2-7; TRBD1 matches at 9 bases. CDR1 and CDR2 from the germline V gene are KGHSH and LQKENI. The length of the CDR3 is 14 residues. After removal of 2 bases from V and 3 bases from J, the junction contained 2 bases not matched to a gene.

The rearrangement links TRBV19 to TRBJ1-6; 10 nucleotides line up with TRBD1. The trim removed 10 bases at V and 10 bases at J, leaving 13 bases unmatched. The CDR3 is 15 residues long. Per germline, CDR1 LNHDA and CDR2 SQIVND (reference sequence). For the CDR3, the DNA is TGTGCCACCCAGTCCCGGGACAGGGGCGGATCACCCCTCCACTTT. Its protein is CATQSRDRGGSPLHF. Full variable domain (remainder filled in from reference TRBV19 and TRBJ1-6): DGGITQSPKYLFRKEGQNVTLSCEQNLNHDAMYWYRQDPGQGLRLIYYSQIVNDFQKGDIAEGYSVSREKKESFPLTVTSAQKNPTAFYLCATQSRDRGGSPLHFGNGTRLTVT.

The chain links TRBV6-1 to TRBJ1-1; possibly TRBD1 for D (5 bases). Germline V lookup: CDR1 MNHNS, CDR2 SASEGT. V lost 6 bases and J lost 4, with 15 bases in between. The CDR3 has 14 amino acids. For the CDR3, the DNA is TGTGCCAGCAGAAAAAACGACAGATTCACTGAAGCTTTCTTT. Amino acid sequence: CASRKNDRFTEAFF.

The V call is TRBV18, the J call TRBJ1-2; weak D call: TRBD1 (6 bases). The CDR3 loop spans 13 amino acids. Germline CDR1 KGHSH, CDR2 LQKENI. V was clipped by 1 base and J by 6 bases, with 9 bases between them. Here the CDR3 DNA reads TGTGCCAGCTCACCACGACAGGAAGATGGCTACACCTTC. Encoded protein: CASSPRQEDGYTF.

The chain employs TRBV9 and TRBJ1-4, with 12 bases lining up with TRBD1. V shed 3 bases and J 7 bases; nucleotides not matched to a gene: 13. Per germline, CDR1 SGDLS and CDR2 YYNGEE. CDR3 size: 18 residues. CDR3 nucleotides: TGTGCCAGCAGCGCGCCCGGGACAGGGGGCGCAGGGAGTGAAAAACTGTTTTTT. Its translation: CASSAPGTGGAGSEKLFF.

V is TRBV5-1 and J is TRBJ2-6; D gene unclear. This CDR3 region has 14 residues. The germline V and J ends were trimmed by 5 bases and 0 bases, with 6 bases remaining between them. Per germline, CDR1 SGHRS and CDR2 YFSETQ. The CDR3 is CASSQSSGANVLTF. The CDR3 DNA reads as TGCGCCAGCAGTCAAAGCTCTGGGGCCAACGTCCTGACTTTC.

The chain has TRBV5-4 and TRBJ2-1; maybe TRBD2 (6 bases). V lost 6 bases and J 0 bases, leaving 13 bases between the germline ends. The CDR3 is 15 amino acids. Germline V gene lookup returns CDR1 SGHNT and CDR2 YYREEE (reference sequence). CDR3 sequence (DNA): TGTGCCAGCAACGGCCGGGACTCCTCCTACAATGAGCAGTTCTTC. Its translation: CASNGRDSSYNEQFF.

This clone was counted a few times. The V gene is TRBV6-5, the J gene TRBJ1-2, with 8 bases fitting TRBD1. CDR1 MNHEY and CDR2 SVGAGI come from the germline V gene. The junction had 4 bases not matched to a gene; V was cut back by 2 bases and J by 8 bases. This CDR3 is built from 13 residues. CDR3 sequence: CASSYQGARGYTF. As DNA, the CDR3 is TGTGCCAGCAGTTACCAGGGGGCGCGGGGCTACACCTTC.

The chain couples TRBV12-5 to TRBJ2-5, with unresolved D. The CDR3 loop spans 12 amino acids. CDR1 is LGHNT, CDR2 FRNRAP, per germline. The V end lost 1 base, the J end lost 5 bases, and 5 bases lay between the germline ends. The CDR3 nucleotides are TGTGCTAGTGGTTTGGATGGGGAGACCCAGTACTTC. It specifies CASGLDGETQYF.

The chain links TRBV6-5 to TRBJ2-7; no clear D gene. V was shortened by 5 bases and J by 5 bases, with 7 bases between the two germline ends. Germline CDR1 reads MNHEY; CDR2 reads SVGAGI. The CDR3 length is 11 residues. Here the CDR3 DNA reads TGTGCCAGCAGTGAAGGGAACGAGCAGTACTTC. This encodes CASSEGNEQYF.

This clone was seen a few times. Other DNA sequences in this specimen translate into the identical CDR3. V usage is TRBV20-1 and J usage is TRBJ2-7; TRBD2 aligns across 7 bases. Per germline, CDR1 DFQATT and CDR2 SNEGSKA (reference sequence). The CDR3 runs to 11 residues. V lost 5 bases, J lost 6 bases, and 4 bases stayed unmatched. This chain's CDR3 is CSAGGVGEQYF. CDR3 in DNA: TGCAGTGCTGGGGGGGTGGGCGAGCAGTACTTC.

This chain's CDR3 is CASSGQGWEKLFF. In DNA, the CDR3 is TGTGCCAGCAGTGGACAGGGTTGGGAAAAACTGTTTTTT. V is TRBV6-5 and J is TRBJ1-4, with 8 nucleotides matching TRBD1. V was pared by 5 bases and J by 8 bases, with 4 bases of the junction left unmatched. The CDR3 contains 13 residues. The germline V gene has CDR1 MNHEY and CDR2 SVGAGI.

This clone came up once. J is TRBJ1-5 and V is TRBV4-1; no firm D call. The length of the CDR3 is 15 residues. Germline CDR1 reads MGHRA; CDR2 reads YSYEKL. Trimming took 3 bases from V and 0 from J, leaving 9 bases between them. CDR3 nucleotide sequence: TGCGCCAGCAGCCACGGGGAGGTTAGCAATCAGCCCCAGCATTTT. It is translated as CASSHGEVSNQPQHF.

V gene TRBV29-1 combines with J gene TRBJ2-3, with unresolved D. Trimming cost V 8 bases and J 0 bases, with 3 bases left between them. This CDR3 is built from 10 residues. The germline CDR1 and CDR2 sequences are SQVTM and ANQGSEA. CDR3 in DNA: TGCAGCTCTAGCACAGATACGCAGTATTTT. This codes for CSSSTDTQYF.

This rearrangement joins TRBV30 to TRBJ2-2; D is unresolved. The V gene lost 0 bases and the J gene lost 6 bases, with 8 bases spanning the gap. The CDR3 runs to 13 residues. Looked up from germline, CDR1 is GTSNPN and CDR2 is SVGIG (reference sequence). CDR3 coding DNA: TGTGCCTGGAGTGTAATATCGTCCGGGGAGCTGTTTTTT. Its translation is CAWSVISSGELFF.

The chain recombines TRBV4-2 with TRBJ1-1; no reliable D call. The CDR3 runs to 13 residues. Deletions cut 5 bases from V and 4 bases from J, with 11 bases between. Germline V CDR1 and CDR2: LGHNA, YNFKEQ. CDR3 region: CASSLAGGTEAFF. The CDR3 DNA follows: TGTGCCAGCAGCTTGGCGGGCGGCACTGAAGCTTTCTTT.

The count of this clone is one. The genes are TRBV19 and TRBJ2-6, with unresolved D. Trimming pared 5 bases from V and 3 bases from J, leaving 8 bases between. CDR3 length: 14 residues. Germline CDR1 is LNHDA and CDR2 is SQIVND (reference sequence). DNA for the CDR3: TGTGCCAGTAGTTATTCCAATGGGGCCAACGTCCTGACTTTC. Amino acids: CASSYSNGANVLTF. The variable domain in full, completed from reference TRBV19 and TRBJ2-6, reads DGGITQSPKYLFRKEGQNVTLSCEQNLNHDAMYWYRQDPGQGLRLIYYSQIVNDFQKGDIAEGYSVSREKKESFPLTVTSAQKNPTAFYLCASSYSNGANVLTFGAGSRLTVL.

The chain couples TRBV6-1 to TRBJ2-3, with D possibly being TRBD1 or TRBD2 (6 bases each). Germline V gene lookup returns CDR1 MNHNS and CDR2 SASEGT. Trimming stripped 4 bases from V and 4 bases from J, with 21 bases between. The CDR3 loop spans 17 amino acids. DNA of the CDR3: TGTGCCAGCAGTGCTAGGGGGGACGGGACACGGCCAGATACGCAGTATTTT. This translates into CASSARGDGTRPDTQYF.